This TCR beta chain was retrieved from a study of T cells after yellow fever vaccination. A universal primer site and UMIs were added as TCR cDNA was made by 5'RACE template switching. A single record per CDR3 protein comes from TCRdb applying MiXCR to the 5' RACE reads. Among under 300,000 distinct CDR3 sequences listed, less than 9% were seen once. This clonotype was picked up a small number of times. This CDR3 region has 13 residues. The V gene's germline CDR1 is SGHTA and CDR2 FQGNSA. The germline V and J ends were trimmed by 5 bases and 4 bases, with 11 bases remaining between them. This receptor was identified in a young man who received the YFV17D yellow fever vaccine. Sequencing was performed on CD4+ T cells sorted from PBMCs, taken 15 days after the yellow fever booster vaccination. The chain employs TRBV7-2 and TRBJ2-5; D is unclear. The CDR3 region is CASSRGPAETQYF. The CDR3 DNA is TGTGCCAGCAGCCGAGGACCGGCAGAGACCCAGTACTTC.